This TCR beta chain was found in a study of cytomegalovirus exposure and HLA in healthy donors. The PCR employed 60 Vbeta primers together with 13 Jbeta primers. Sequencing was performed with immunoSEQ multiplex PCR; in TCRdb, only in-frame clones are kept and a portion is missing. The sample includes around 160,000 clones, roughly 77% of them seen just once. Trimming removed 5 bases from V and 1 base from J; junction bases left unmatched: 8. Germline V gene lookup returns CDR1 MDHEN and CDR2 SYDVKM. The CDR3 totals 16 residues. The genes are TRBV28 and TRBJ2-4, with 7 bases identical to TRBD1. The origin of this receptor is a woman aged 40 to 50 in good health and CMV-seropositive. The sample comprised PBMCs. DNA for the CDR3: TGTGCCAGCAGTCCGACAGGGCGTGGGGCCAAAAACATTCAGTACTTC. Its protein product is CASSPTGRGAKNIQYF.